These 3 T cell receptor beta chains were all obtained from the same sample, sequenced in a study of T cell repertoires in cytomegalovirus infection. TCRdb fed the reads into MiXCR, producing one record per CDR3 protein. Of more than 20,000 distinct CDR3 sequences listed, roughly 20% were seen once; the top ten hold roughly nine tenths. These TCRs' antigens remain unknown. Sequencing used CD8+ T cells from cultured PBMCs, obtained from culture after CMV antigen stimulation. The receptors stem from a human donor in good health (CMV status not recorded). Some clones in this sample may be carry-over from other donors' samples.

This rearrangement joins TRBV2 to TRBJ2-3; 11 nucleotides agree with TRBD2. The germline CDR1 and CDR2 sequences are SNHLY and FYNNEI. V trimming: 2 bases; J trimming: 1 base; junction bases outside the gene matches: 5. This CDR3 has 17 residues. As DNA, the CDR3 is TGTGCCAGCAGTGAAACACTAGCGGGGGAAGGCACAGATACGCAGTATTTT. Residues: CASSETLAGEGTDTQYF.

This clonotype turned up a few times. The genes are TRBV29-1 and TRBJ1-2; the D is unclear. The germline CDR1 and CDR2 sequences are SQVTM and ANQGSEA. The CDR3 consists of 16 residues. V lost 5 bases and J lost 4, with 23 bases in between. This chain's CDR3 is CSVSGRTSGVFYGYTF. The DNA for the CDR3 is TGCAGCGTTTCCGGGCGCACATCAGGAGTCTTCTATGGCTACACCTTC.

This clonotype showed up just a few times. The CDR3 coding sequence is TGTGCCAGCAGGCCGGGTCTCGGAGGGGGCCAGCCCCAGCATTTT. This sequence encodes CASRPGLGGGQPQHF. V usage is TRBV27 and J usage is TRBJ1-5; 7 bases are a match to TRBD1. V lost 6 bases to trimming and J lost 7 bases; unmatched junction nucleotides: 12. The germline V gene has CDR1 MNHEY and CDR2 SMNVEV (reference sequence). This CDR3 spans 15 amino acids.